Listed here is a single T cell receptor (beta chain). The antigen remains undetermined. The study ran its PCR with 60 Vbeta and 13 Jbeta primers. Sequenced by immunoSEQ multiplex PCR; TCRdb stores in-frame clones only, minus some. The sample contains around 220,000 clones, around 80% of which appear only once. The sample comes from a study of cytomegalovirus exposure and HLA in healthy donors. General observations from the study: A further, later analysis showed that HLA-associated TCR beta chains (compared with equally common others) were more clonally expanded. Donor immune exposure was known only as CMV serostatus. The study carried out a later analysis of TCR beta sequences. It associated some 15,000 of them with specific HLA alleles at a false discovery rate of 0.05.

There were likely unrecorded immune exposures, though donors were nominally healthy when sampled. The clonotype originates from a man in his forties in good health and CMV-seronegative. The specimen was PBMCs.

This chain's CDR3 is CASSVEDSGTGSTDTQYF. The DNA of the CDR3 is TGTGCCAGCAGCGTAGAGGATTCCGGGACAGGCAGCACAGATACGCAGTATTTT. The chain uses TRBV9 and TRBJ2-3; 8 bases line up with TRBD1. Germline V gene sequence: CDR1 SGDLS, CDR2 YYNGEE. With V trimmed by 0 bases and J by 0 bases, 9 bases remained unmatched. The CDR3 extends over 18 amino acids.